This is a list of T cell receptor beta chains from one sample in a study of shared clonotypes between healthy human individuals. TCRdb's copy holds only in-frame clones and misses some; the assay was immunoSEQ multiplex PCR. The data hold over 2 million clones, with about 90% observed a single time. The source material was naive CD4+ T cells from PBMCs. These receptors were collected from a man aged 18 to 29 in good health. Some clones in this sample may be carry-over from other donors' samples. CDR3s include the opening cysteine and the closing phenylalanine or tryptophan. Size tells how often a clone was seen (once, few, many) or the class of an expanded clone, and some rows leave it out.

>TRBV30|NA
CAWSARVVPEAFF
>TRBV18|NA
CASRVGLPLDEQFF
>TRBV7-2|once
CASSLTSYNEQFF
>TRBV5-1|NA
CASSEQFSGNTIYF
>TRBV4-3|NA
CASSRTSGAYEQYF
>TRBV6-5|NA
CASSPTSGYNEQFF
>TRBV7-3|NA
CASSLKSNDEQYF
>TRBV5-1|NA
CASSGGGDLTEAFF
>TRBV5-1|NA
CASSEERSSYNEQFF
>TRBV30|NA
CAWSVSLGRGYTF
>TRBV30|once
CAWRVGGALDTQYF
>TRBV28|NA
CASSLRVAGREQFF
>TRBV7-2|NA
CASSFEGINEQYF